The clone carrying this T cell receptor beta chain was seen once. The antigen is undetermined. These data are taken from a study of Ad26.COV2.S vaccination and SARS-CoV-2 variants. As for the study in general: Recipients of Ad26.COV2.S got it intramuscularly, once or twice 56 days apart. Broader study findings: Vaccinees showed greater spike-specific TCR breadth than placebo recipients. Post-vaccination breadth of spike-specific CD8+ and CD4+ T cell responses was reportedly substantial.

Treatment noted: approximately 18 received Ad26.COV2.S at low or high dose, single or two shots; about 5 received placebo; per-sample allocation not given. The samples were gathered on day 63 after the first injection of vaccine or placebo. Between the trimmed V and J ends, which lost 0 bases and 2 bases, there was a span of 11 bases. Germline loops: CDR1 SQVTM, CDR2 ANQGSEA. The CDR3 covers 14 residues. Assay: immunoSEQ multiplex PCR; the TCRdb copy retains only in-frame clones and omits some. Of about 240,000 clones listed, roughly 88% are singletons. Material: peripheral blood, obtained in a trial of Ad26.COV2.S vaccine versus placebo. This clonotype was obtained from a person between 18 and 59 years old who received the Ad26.COV2.S COVID-19 vaccine or a placebo. This chain joins TRBV29-1 and TRBJ2-7, with a weak D call TRBD1 (7 bases). CDR3 DNA: TGCAGCGTTGAAGACAGGGGGGCGCCCTACGAGCAGTACTTC. This translates into CSVEDRGAPYEQYF.